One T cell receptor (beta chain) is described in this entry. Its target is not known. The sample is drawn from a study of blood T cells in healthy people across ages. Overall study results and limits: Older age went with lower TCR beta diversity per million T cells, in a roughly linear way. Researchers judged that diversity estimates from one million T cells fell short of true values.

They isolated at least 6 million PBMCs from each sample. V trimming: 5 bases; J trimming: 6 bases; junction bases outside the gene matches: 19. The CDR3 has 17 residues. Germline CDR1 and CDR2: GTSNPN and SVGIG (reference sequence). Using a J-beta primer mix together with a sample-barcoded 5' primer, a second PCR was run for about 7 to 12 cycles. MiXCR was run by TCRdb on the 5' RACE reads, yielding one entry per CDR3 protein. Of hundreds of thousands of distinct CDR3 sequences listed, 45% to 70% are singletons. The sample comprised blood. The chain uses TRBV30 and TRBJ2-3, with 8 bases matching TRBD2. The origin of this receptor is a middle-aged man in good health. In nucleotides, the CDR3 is TGTGCCTGGGGGATCTCGGGACGGGGGGGAATGGGCGATACGCAGTATTTT. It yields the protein CAWGISGRGGMGDTQYF.